This TCR beta chain was documented in a study of post-analysis software for immune sequencing data. About this clonotype: The antigen remains unidentified.

General study points: TRBV5-6, TRBV5-1 and TRBV20-1 belonged to a set of roughly five TRBV segments that were more frequent in patients than controls.

Sequencing libraries made from TCR beta cDNA carried unique molecular identifiers. A single record per CDR3 protein comes from TCRdb applying MiXCR to the PCR reads. This table holds about 260,000 distinct CDR3 sequences, less than 40% found once. V lost 5 bases to trimming and J lost 7 bases, with 20 bases between them. This CDR3 comprises 14 residues. Germline V CDR1 and CDR2: DFQATT, SNEGSKA (reference sequence). The sequenced material came from blood. The sequence derives from a girl aged 5 to 17 with multiple sclerosis. V and J are TRBV20-1 and TRBJ2-5; D may correspond to TRBD1 or TRBD2 (6 bases each). For the CDR3, the DNA is TGCAGTGCTCCCGCCGTGGGGGGCTATGGGACCCAGTACTTC. Translated, it gives CSAPAVGGYGTQYF.